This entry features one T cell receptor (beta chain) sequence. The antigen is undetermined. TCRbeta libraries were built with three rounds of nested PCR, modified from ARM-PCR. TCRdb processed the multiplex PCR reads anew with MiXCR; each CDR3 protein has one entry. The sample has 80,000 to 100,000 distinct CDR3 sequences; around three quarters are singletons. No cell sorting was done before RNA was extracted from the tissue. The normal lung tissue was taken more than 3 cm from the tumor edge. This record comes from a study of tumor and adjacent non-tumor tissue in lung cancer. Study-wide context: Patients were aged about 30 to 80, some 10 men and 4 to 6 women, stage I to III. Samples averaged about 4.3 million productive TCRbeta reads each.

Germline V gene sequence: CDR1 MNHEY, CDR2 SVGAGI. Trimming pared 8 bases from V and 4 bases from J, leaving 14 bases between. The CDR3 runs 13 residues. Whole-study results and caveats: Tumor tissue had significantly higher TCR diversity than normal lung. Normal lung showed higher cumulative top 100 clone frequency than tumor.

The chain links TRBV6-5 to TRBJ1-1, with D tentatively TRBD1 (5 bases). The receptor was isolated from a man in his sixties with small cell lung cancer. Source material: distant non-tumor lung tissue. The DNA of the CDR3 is TGTGCCAGCGGTTGCTACGGGGGCACTGAAGCTTTCTTT. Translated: CASGCYGGTEAFF.